This passage covers 5 T cell receptor beta chains from one sample sequenced in a study of a mutant IDH1 vaccine in newly diagnosed glioma (dated by TCRdb to 2020 to 2023). The time point tag for this specimen amounts to: week 11, during vaccination. Each vaccine dose, consisting of 300 ug of a 20-mer mutant IDH1 peptide in Montanide, was administered subcutaneously with topical imiquimod. The library was obtained by the immunoSEQ multiplex PCR assay. This immuneACCESS table, as held by TCRdb, lists in-frame sequences with V and J called but not all clones. Of the missing ones, under half trace to an unresolved V gene in checked studies; the others have no known cause. For this sample the table gives around 62,000 clones, of which 75% to 90% were detected only once. The leading ten clones occupy around 1.9% of the sample. Which antigens these TCRs recognize remains unknown. The sample consisted of PBMCs, taken from a glioma patient whose treatment included an IDH1 peptide vaccine. The receptors were gathered from a man in his forties with glioma.

This chain joins TRBV4-3 and TRBJ1-3, with D perhaps TRBD1 (5 bases). The V gene lost 2 bases and the J gene lost 14 bases, with 22 bases spanning the gap. CDR1 is LGHNA, CDR2 YSLEER, per germline. The CDR3 has 15 amino acids. The CDR3 region is CASSQSPSGGGALYF. CDR3 DNA sequence: TGCGCCAGCAGCCAAAGTCCCAGTGGCGGGGGAGCCCTATATTTT.

The CDR3 loop reads CAWSGDRGLTEAFF. The CDR3 DNA reads as TGTGCCTGGAGTGGGGACAGGGGGCTAACTGAAGCTTTCTTT. J is TRBJ1-1 and V is TRBV30; 12 bases map to TRBD1. Trimming took 1 base from V and 5 from J; bases not matched to a gene: 2. CDR1 is GTSNPN, CDR2 SVGIG, per germline (reference sequence). The CDR3 has 14 amino acids.

The chain employs TRBV28 and TRBJ2-1; unclear D gene. This CDR3 region has 15 residues. Germline-derived CDR1 and CDR2 are MDHEN and SYDVKM. V lost 4 bases to trimming and J lost 2 bases, with 12 bases between them. The CDR3 reads CASSSPARAYNEQFF. The CDR3 region has the DNA TGTGCCAGCAGTTCCCCAGCCCGGGCCTACAATGAGCAGTTCTTC.

This clone was counted a single time. The chain recombines TRBV5-1 with TRBJ2-1, with D possibly matching TRBD2 (5 bases). Deletions cut 0 bases from V and 2 bases from J, with 12 bases between. The CDR3 has 16 amino acids. Germline assignment: CDR1 SGHRS and CDR2 YFSETQ. CDR3 nucleotides: TGCGCCAGCAGCTTGGTTGCGGCGGGCACCTACAATGAGCAGTTCTTC. Amino acids: CASSLVAAGTYNEQFF.

The chain has TRBV5-1 and TRBJ2-5, with D tentatively TRBD1 or TRBD2 (5 bases each). CDR3 length: 14 amino acids. CDR1 and CDR2 from the germline V gene are SGHRS and YFSETQ. Trimming left V 0 bases short and J 5 bases short, with 11 bases between. The CDR3 bases are TGCGCCAGCAGCTTGGGGGGCGGCGGGGAGACCCAGTACTTC. It translates to CASSLGGGGETQYF.